Detailed here is one T cell receptor (beta chain). The antigen is not known. Germline-derived CDR1 and CDR2 are LNHNV and YYDKDF (reference sequence). The CDR3 sequence is 15 residues long. J was trimmed by 7 bases and V by 9 bases; bases with no gene match: 13. CD4+ cells underwent separation, giving CD45RA+ naive and CD45RA-negative memory subsets. The data belong to a study of shared clonotypes between healthy human individuals. Several immunoSEQ plates received, in even portions, the genomic DNA of each subset. Libraries were prepared by immunoSEQ multiplex PCR; TCRdb keeps only in-frame clonotypes and omits some of them. The sample consists of millions of clones, roughly 92% of them appearing once. Overall study results and limits: Clonotype sharing among donors likely depends on sequencing depth.

Sequencing was carried out using naive CD4+ T cells sorted from blood. Documented subset: CD45RA+ positively selected. This clonotype originated in a young man in good health. The J gene is TRBJ2-2, the V gene TRBV15; 8 bases are shared with TRBD2. The CDR3 DNA is TGTGCCACTACAGAAAGAGCGGGAGCCTTCGGGGAGCTGTTTTTT. It encodes CATTERAGAFGELFF.